What follows are 17 T cell receptor beta chains derived from one specimen sequenced in a study of blood T cell repertoires in COVID-19. TCRdb's copy holds only in-frame clones and misses some; the assay was immunoSEQ multiplex PCR. Of hundreds of thousands of clones in the sample, 88% were seen once. The sequenced material came from PBMCs or T cells enriched from blood (not recorded which). The source is a woman in her forties with acute COVID-19.

This clone has more than one count but fewer than ten. The chain has TRBV4-2 and TRBJ1-1; D is perhaps TRBD1 (6 bases). This CDR3 is built from 16 residues. Germline assignment: CDR1 LGHNA and CDR2 YNFKEQ. V was cut by 3 bases and J by 4 bases, with 18 bases left in between. CDR3 residues: CASSHNSRGLGTEAFF. For the CDR3, the DNA is TGTGCCAGCAGCCATAATTCCAGGGGTTTAGGCACTGAAGCTTTCTTT.

V and J are TRBV6-6 and TRBJ1-2; 7 bases map to TRBD1. The CDR3 sequence is 14 residues long. Germline CDR1 and CDR2: MNHNY and SVGAGI (reference sequence). The V gene end was trimmed by 6 bases and the J gene end by 4 bases; junction bases not matched to a gene: 8. This CDR3 is CASRPPGTAYGYTF. The CDR3 coding sequence is TGTGCCAGCAGGCCGCCCGGGACAGCCTATGGCTACACCTTC.

V and J are TRBV9 and TRBJ1-2, with D possibly TRBD1 on 5 matching bases. The CDR3 extends over 15 amino acids. V shed 4 bases and J shed 1 base, with 14 bases lying between them. Per the germline V gene, CDR1 is SGDLS and CDR2 is YYNGEE. The CDR3 protein is CASSTGGAYNYGYTF. Written as DNA, the CDR3 is TGTGCCAGCAGCACCGGCGGGGCTTATAACTATGGCTACACCTTC.

J is TRBJ1-1 and V is TRBV5-4, with unresolved D. V lost 0 bases and J 5 bases, leaving 8 bases between the germline ends. The CDR3 contains 13 residues. CDR1 is SGHNT and CDR2 is YYREEE in the germline V gene (reference sequence). The CDR3 DNA sequence: TGTGCCAGCAGCTTGGTGGGAGAGACTGAAGCTTTCTTT. Protein sequence: CASSLVGETEAFF.

The V call is TRBV7-2, the J call TRBJ2-7; 8 bases agree with TRBD1. The germline CDR1 and CDR2 sequences are SGHTA and FQGNSA. The CDR3 is 15 residues long. V lost 1 base to trimming and J lost 6 bases; unmatched junction nucleotides: 8. This CDR3 reads CASSLVPGGIGEQYF. CDR3 coding DNA: TGTGCCAGCAGCTTAGTTCCAGGGGGCATCGGCGAGCAGTACTTC.

CDR3 in amino acids: CATSDPGLGHGYTF. For the CDR3, the DNA is TGTGCCACCAGTGATCCAGGGTTGGGGCATGGCTACACCTTC. The chain carries TRBV24-1 and TRBJ1-2; maybe TRBD1 (5 bases). Germline loops: CDR1 KGHDR, CDR2 SFDVKD. Trimming stripped 3 bases from V and 6 bases from J, with 13 bases between. The CDR3 sequence is 14 residues long.

The rearrangement uses TRBV7-2 and TRBJ1-1; no firm D call. V gave up 2 bases and J gave up 0 bases, with 7 bases separating them. The CDR3 is 14 residues long. The germline gives CDR1 SGHTA, CDR2 FQGNSA. The DNA for the CDR3 is TGTGCCAGCAGCTTAAATTCGGTGAACACTGAAGCTTTCTTT. The encoded protein is CASSLNSVNTEAFF.

The rearrangement uses TRBV7-8 and TRBJ1-2; D is unclear. This CDR3 is built from 13 residues. Germline-derived CDR1 and CDR2 are SGHVS and FQNEAQ. V was pared by 1 base and J by 7 bases, with 10 bases between. The DNA for the CDR3 is TGTGCCAGCAGCTTAGGGTCGGCAGGTGGCTACACCTTC. This translates into CASSLGSAGGYTF.

Turning to this clone: Other DNA sequences within the sample encode an identical CDR3. This chain joins TRBV6-5 and TRBJ2-7; 7 bases are shared with TRBD1. Per the germline V gene, CDR1 is MNHEY and CDR2 is SVGAGI. With 5 bases clipped from V and 4 bases from J, the junction kept 5 bases outside the gene matches. This CDR3 has 13 residues. CDR3 amino acids: CASSPYRGYEQYF. CDR3 nucleotides: TGTGCCAGCAGTCCGTACAGGGGTTACGAGCAGTACTTC.

The chain links TRBV5-1 to TRBJ2-1, with D possibly TRBD2 on 6 matching bases. V was trimmed by 4 bases and J by 10 bases, leaving 15 bases between them. Germline assignment: CDR1 SGHRS and CDR2 YFSETQ. The CDR3 runs to 13 residues. DNA of the CDR3: TGCGCCAGCAGCCTCGGCGGGACCCCGGAGCAGTTCTTC. Protein sequence: CASSLGGTPEQFF.

The rearrangement links TRBV30 to TRBJ1-1; D is possibly TRBD1 (6 bases). Trimming shortened V by 1 base and J by 6 bases, and 15 bases separated the two germline ends. In germline, CDR1 is GTSNPN, CDR2 SVGIG (reference sequence). The CDR3 contains 14 residues. In nucleotides, the CDR3 is TGTGCCTGGAGTGCGTATCCGGGACACCCTGAAGCTTTCTTT. Translation: CAWSAYPGHPEAFF.

V is TRBV19 and J is TRBJ1-2, with 8 bases aligning to TRBD1. The CDR3 is 13 amino acids. In germline, CDR1 is LNHDA, CDR2 SQIVND (reference sequence). J lost 7 bases, V lost 3 bases, and 4 bases had no gene match. CDR3 loop: CASSITGGAGYTF. The CDR3, as DNA: TGTGCCAGTAGTATTACAGGGGGGGCTGGCTACACCTTC. Full variable domain (remainder filled in from reference TRBV19 and TRBJ1-2): DGGITQSPKYLFRKEGQNVTLSCEQNLNHDAMYWYRQDPGQGLRLIYYSQIVNDFQKGDIAEGYSVSREKKESFPLTVTSAQKNPTAFYLCASSITGGAGYTFGSGTRLTVV.

This clone was counted a few times. The chain joins TRBV19 to TRBJ1-6; 7 bases are a match to TRBD1. The germline V gene encodes CDR1 LNHDA and CDR2 SQIVND (reference sequence). The CDR3 has 14 amino acids. The junction had 3 bases not matched to a gene; V was cut back by 3 bases and J by 7 bases. Here the CDR3 DNA reads TGTGCCAGTAGTATTCAGGGGGGCAATTCACCCCTCCACTTT. Protein: CASSIQGGNSPLHF.

The chain recombines TRBV5-1 with TRBJ2-3, with D possibly matching TRBD1 (5 bases). The germline gives CDR1 SGHRS, CDR2 YFSETQ. Deletions cut 0 bases from V and 2 bases from J, with 7 bases between. The CDR3 has 14 residues. The CDR3 DNA follows: TGCGCCAGCAGCTTGGGACAGCTCACAGATACGCAGTATTTT. Amino acids: CASSLGQLTDTQYF. Supplemented by reference TRBV5-1 and TRBJ2-3, the full variable domain reads KAGVTQTPRYLIKTRGQQVTLSCSPISGHRSVSWYQQTPGQGLQFLFEYFSETQRNKGNFPGRFSGRQFSNSRSEMNVSTLELGDSALYLCASSLGQLTDTQYFGPGTRLTVL.

The CDR3 DNA is TGTGCCAGCAGCCCTAGTGGGGCGAACACCATATATTTT. It specifies CASSPSGANTIYF. The chain carries TRBV12-3 or TRBV12-4 and TRBJ1-3; weak D call: TRBD1 (5 bases). The CDR3 is 13 amino acids. Trimming took 6 bases from V and 7 from J, leaving 13 bases between them.

V gene TRBV5-8 combines with J gene TRBJ1-1, with 8 bases identical to TRBD1. Trimming removed 1 base from V and 6 bases from J; junction bases left unmatched: 8. Germline V gene data show CDR1 as SGHTS and CDR2 as YDEGEE. The CDR3 has 15 amino acids. In DNA form, the CDR3 reads TGTGCCAGCAGCTTGAGGATCACAGGGGGGGCTGAAGCTTTCTTT. Translating it yields CASSLRITGGAEAFF. The full variable domain, in which reference TRBV5-8 and TRBJ1-1 provide the parts outside the CDR3, is EAGVTQSPTHLIKTRGQQATLRCSPISGHTSVYWYQQALGLGLQFLLWYDEGEERNRGNFPPRFSGRQFPNYSSELNVNALELEDSALYLCASSLRITGGAEAFFGQGTRLTVV.

The gene calls are TRBV11-2 and TRBJ2-7; D possibly corresponds to TRBD1 (5 bases). The V gene lost 2 bases and the J gene lost 5 bases, with 10 bases spanning the gap. The CDR3 has 13 residues. From germline, CDR1 is SGHAT and CDR2 FQNNGV. This CDR3 is CASSLLRANEQYF. The CDR3 DNA reads as TGTGCCAGCAGCTTACTCAGGGCGAACGAGCAGTACTTC.